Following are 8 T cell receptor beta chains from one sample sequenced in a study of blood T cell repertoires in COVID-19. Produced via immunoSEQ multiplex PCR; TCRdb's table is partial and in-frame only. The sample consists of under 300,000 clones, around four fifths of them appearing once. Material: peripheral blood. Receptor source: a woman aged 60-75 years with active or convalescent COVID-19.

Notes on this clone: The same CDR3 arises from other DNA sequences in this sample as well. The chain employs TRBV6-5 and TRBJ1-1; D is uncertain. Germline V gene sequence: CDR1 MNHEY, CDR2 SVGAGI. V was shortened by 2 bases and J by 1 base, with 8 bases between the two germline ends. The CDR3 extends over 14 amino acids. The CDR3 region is CASSYGGTNTEAFF. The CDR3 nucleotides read TGTGCCAGCAGTTACGGAGGTACGAACACTGAAGCTTTCTTT.

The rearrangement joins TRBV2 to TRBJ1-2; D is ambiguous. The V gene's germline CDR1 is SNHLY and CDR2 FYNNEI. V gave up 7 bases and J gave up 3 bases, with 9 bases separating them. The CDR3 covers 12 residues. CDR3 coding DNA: TGTGCCAGCATGAGGCCAGACTATGGCTACACCTTC. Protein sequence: CASMRPDYGYTF.

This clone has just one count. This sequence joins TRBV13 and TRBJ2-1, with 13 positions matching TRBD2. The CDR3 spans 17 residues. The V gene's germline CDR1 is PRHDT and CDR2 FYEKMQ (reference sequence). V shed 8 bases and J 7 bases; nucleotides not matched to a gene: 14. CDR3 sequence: CASGRGQGLAGPNEQFF. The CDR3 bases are TGTGCCAGCGGTAGGGGGCAGGGACTAGCGGGGCCAAATGAGCAGTTCTTC.

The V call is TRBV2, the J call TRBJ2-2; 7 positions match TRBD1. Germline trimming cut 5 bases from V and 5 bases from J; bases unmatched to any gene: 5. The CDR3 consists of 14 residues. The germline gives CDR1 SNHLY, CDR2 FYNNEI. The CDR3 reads CASSTDRVTGELFF. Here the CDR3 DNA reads TGTGCCAGCAGTACCGACAGGGTGACCGGGGAGCTGTTTTTT.

The CDR3 sequence: CASSRGGGQETQYF. The CDR3 DNA follows: TGTGCCAGCAGCCGGGGCGGGGGTCAAGAGACCCAGTACTTC. The chain joins TRBV3-1 (or the pseudogene TRBV3-2) to TRBJ2-5, with 7 positions matching TRBD2. Germline values: CDR1 LGHDT, CDR2 YNNKEL (reference sequence). V lost 4 bases and J lost 2; bases outside the gene matches: 4. This CDR3 spans 14 amino acids.

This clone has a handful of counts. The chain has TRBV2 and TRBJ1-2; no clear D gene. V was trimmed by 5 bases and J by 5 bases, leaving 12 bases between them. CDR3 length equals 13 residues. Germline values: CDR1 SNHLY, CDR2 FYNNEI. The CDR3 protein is CASSLYTGYGYTF. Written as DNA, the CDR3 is TGTGCCAGCAGTTTATACACGGGGTATGGCTACACCTTC.

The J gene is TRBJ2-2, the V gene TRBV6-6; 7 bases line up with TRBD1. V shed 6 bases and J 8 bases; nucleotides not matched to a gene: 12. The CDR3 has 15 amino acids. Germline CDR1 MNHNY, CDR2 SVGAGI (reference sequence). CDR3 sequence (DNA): TGTGCCAGCAGGAGAGGGGGACAGCAGGCAGGGGAGCTGTTTTTT. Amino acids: CASRRGGQQAGELFF.

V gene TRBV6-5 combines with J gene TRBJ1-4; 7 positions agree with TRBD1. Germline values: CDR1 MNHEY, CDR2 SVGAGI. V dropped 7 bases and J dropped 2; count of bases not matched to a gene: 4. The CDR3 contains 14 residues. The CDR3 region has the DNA TGTGCCAGCACCCAGACAGGGACTAATGAAAAACTGTTTTTT. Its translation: CASTQTGTNEKLFF.